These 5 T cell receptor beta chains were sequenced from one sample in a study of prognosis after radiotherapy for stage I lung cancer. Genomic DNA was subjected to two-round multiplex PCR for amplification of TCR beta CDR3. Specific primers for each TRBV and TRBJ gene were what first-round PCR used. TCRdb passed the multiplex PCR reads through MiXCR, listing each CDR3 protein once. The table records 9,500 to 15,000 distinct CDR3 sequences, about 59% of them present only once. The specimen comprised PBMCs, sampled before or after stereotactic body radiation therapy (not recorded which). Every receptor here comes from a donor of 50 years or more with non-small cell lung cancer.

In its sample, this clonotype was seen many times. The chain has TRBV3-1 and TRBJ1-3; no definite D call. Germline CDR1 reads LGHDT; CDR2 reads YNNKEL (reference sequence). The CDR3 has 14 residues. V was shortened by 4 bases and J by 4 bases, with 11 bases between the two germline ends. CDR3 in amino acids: CASSPGRMGNTIYF. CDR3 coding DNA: TGTGCCAGCAGCCCAGGCCGGATGGGAAACACCATATATTTT.

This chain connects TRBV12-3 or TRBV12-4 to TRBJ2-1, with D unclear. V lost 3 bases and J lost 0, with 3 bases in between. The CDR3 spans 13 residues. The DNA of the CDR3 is TGTGCCAGCAGTTTTAACTCCTACAATGAGCAGTTCTTC. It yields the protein CASSFNSYNEQFF.

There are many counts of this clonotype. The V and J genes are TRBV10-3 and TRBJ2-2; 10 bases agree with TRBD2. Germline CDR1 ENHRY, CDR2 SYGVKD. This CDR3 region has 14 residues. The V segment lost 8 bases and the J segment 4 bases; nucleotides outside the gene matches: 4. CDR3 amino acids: CAIWSGRGTGELFF. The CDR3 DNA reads TGTGCCATCTGGAGCGGGAGGGGCACCGGGGAGCTGTTTTTT.

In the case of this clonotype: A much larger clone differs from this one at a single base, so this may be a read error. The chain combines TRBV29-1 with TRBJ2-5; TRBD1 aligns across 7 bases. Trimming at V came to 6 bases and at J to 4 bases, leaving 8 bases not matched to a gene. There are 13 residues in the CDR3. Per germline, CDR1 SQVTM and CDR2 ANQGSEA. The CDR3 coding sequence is TGCAGCGTCGAACGAGACAGGGTAGAGACCCAGTACTTC. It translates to CSVERDRVETQYF. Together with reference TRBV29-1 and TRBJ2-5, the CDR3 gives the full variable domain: SAVISQKPSRDICQRGTSLTIQCQVDSQVTMMFWYRQQPGQSLTLIATANQGSEATYESGFVIDKFPISRPNLTFSTLTVSNMSPEDSSIYLCSVERDRVETQYFGPGTRLLVL.

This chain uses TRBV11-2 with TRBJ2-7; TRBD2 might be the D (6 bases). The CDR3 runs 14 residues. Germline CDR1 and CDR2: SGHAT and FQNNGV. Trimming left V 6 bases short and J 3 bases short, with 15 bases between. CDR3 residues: CASSLGGRDYEQYF. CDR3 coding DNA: TGTGCCAGCAGTCTAGGCGGGCGGGACTACGAGCAGTACTTC.